Listed below are T cell receptor beta chains from one sample, sequenced in a study of CD8 T cells in Susac syndrome. TCRdb used MiXCR to reprocess the immunoSEQ multiplex PCR reads, holding one entry per CDR3 protein. Here the sample spans nearly 110,000 distinct CDR3 sequences, roughly 94% being singletons. The sequencing sample was made of CD8+ T cells from PBMCs. The receptors were gathered from a human donor with Susac syndrome. Both conserved end residues are part of each CDR3. D genes are given only for firm matches. Size is omitted from some rows. Given values are once, few, many or a class for expanded clones.

d_gene	abundance	v_gene	len	j_gene	CDR3nt	CDR3aa
TRBD2	NA	TRBV6-6	13	TRBJ2-1	TGTGCCAGCAGGAGCGGGGGGTGGAATGAGCAGTTCTTC	CASRSGGWNEQFF
NA	NA	TRBV20-1	15	TRBJ2-3	TGCAGTGCTAGAGAGTCGGGACTGATCACAGATACGCAGTATTTT	CSARESGLITDTQYF
NA	NA	TRBV7-2	13	TRBJ2-5	TGTGCCAGCAGCTCGACAGGTCAAGAGACCCAGTACTTC	CASSSTGQETQYF
NA	NA	TRBV9	14	TRBJ1-5	TGTGCCAGCAGCGTAGGTAGTGGCAATCAGCCCCAGCATTTT	CASSVGSGNQPQHF
NA	once	TRBV20-1	11	TRBJ2-7	TGCAGTGCTAGGGATACAGGAGAGCAGTACTTC	CSARDTGEQYF
TRBD1	NA	TRBV9	13	TRBJ1-1	TGTGCCAGCAGCGTAGAACAGGGGACTGAAGCTTTCTTT	CASSVEQGTEAFF
TRBD1	NA	TRBV15	15	TRBJ2-7	TGTGCCACCAGCACAGGGACAGAGAGCTCCTACGAGCAGTACTTC	CATSTGTESSYEQYF
NA	NA	TRBV6-1	14	TRBJ2-5	TGTGCCAGCAGTGTATTTGGCTCCGAGGAGACCCAGTACTTC	CASSVFGSEETQYF
TRBD2	NA	TRBV6-5	15	TRBJ2-1	TGTGCCAGCAGTATCCTAGCGGGGGGGCCCAATGAGCAGTTCTTC	CASSILAGGPNEQFF
NA	NA	TRBV7-9	15	TRBJ2-7	TGTGCCAGCAGCTCCCATGGACAAAAGGTCTACGAGCAGTACTTC	CASSSHGQKVYEQYF
TRBD1	NA	TRBV27	15	TRBJ1-1	TGTGCCAGCAGTCCACTAGAGGGGGCCAGGACTGAAGCTTTCTTT	CASSPLEGARTEAFF
NA	NA	TRBV14	15	TRBJ2-5	TGTGCCAGCAGCCTACAACGGGGGGCCCAAGAGACCCAGTACTTC	CASSLQRGAQETQYF
NA	NA	TRBV20-1	12	TRBJ1-2	TGCAGTGCTAGAGATAGGCAAGATGGCTACACCTTC	CSARDRQDGYTF
TRBD1	NA	TRBV13	15	TRBJ1-4	TGTGCCAGCAGCCACGACAGGGCAACTAATGAAAAACTGTTTTTT	CASSHDRATNEKLFF
TRBD1	NA	TRBV20-1	15	TRBJ2-1	TGCAGTGCTACAGCCCTGGACAGGCAAAGGGATGAGCAGTTCTTC	CSATALDRQRDEQFF
NA	NA	TRBV21-1	16	TRBJ1-5	TGTGCCAGCAGCAAAGTACTGACAGGGGTTAATCAGCCCCAGCATTTT	CASSKVLTGVNQPQHF
TRBD1	once	TRBV7-6	17	TRBJ1-1	TGTGCCAGCAGCTTAGAGGTCACAGGGGTACTGAACACTGAAGCTTTCTTT	CASSLEVTGVLNTEAFF
NA	NA	TRBV2	15	TRBJ2-1	TGTGCCAGCAGTGAGGTACCAAAAGCCTACAATGAGCAGTTCTTC	CASSEVPKAYNEQFF
TRBD2	NA	TRBV3-1	18	TRBJ2-5	TGTGCCAGCAGCCAAGGAACTAGCGGGGGAGAATTACGAGGGACCCAGTACTTC	CASSQGTSGGELRGTQYF
NA	NA	TRBV20-1	12	TRBJ1-2	TGCAGTGCGAGCGAAGGGGGCTATGGCTACACCTTC	CSASEGGYGYTF
TRBD1	NA	TRBV20-1	15	TRBJ1-1	TGCAGTGCCCCCGGGACAGGTGCCCTGAACACTGAAGCTTTCTTT	CSAPGTGALNTEAFF
NA	NA	TRBV20-1	12	TRBJ1-1	TGCAGTGCTAGATTGGGGGGGGATGAAGCTTTCTTT	CSARLGGDEAFF
TRBD2	NA	TRBV5-1	17	TRBJ2-3	TGCGCCAGCAGCTGGGGACTAGCGGGTTACAGCACAGATACGCAGTATTTT	CASSWGLAGYSTDTQYF
TRBD1	NA	TRBV29-1	13	TRBJ2-7	TGCAGCGTTGCGGACAGGGGAGACTACGAGCAGTACTTC	CSVADRGDYEQYF
NA	once	TRBV13	14	TRBJ1-2	TGTGCCAGCAGCTTAGGCCACCAGATCTATGGCTACACCTTC	CASSLGHQIYGYTF
TRBD1	NA	TRBV2	15	TRBJ2-1	TGTGCCAGCAGTGACCAGGACAGGCCCTACAATGAGCAGTTCTTC	CASSDQDRPYNEQFF
NA	NA	TRBV20-1	16	TRBJ1-6	TGCAGTGCTGTACATTCGGACCTTGGAAGCTTCTCACCCCTCCACTTT	CSAVHSDLGSFSPLHF
TRBD2	NA	TRBV29-1	13	TRBJ2-7	TGCAGCGTTTTCGCGGGGGGTACCTACGAGCAGTACTTC	CSVFAGGTYEQYF
NA	NA	TRBV7-9	15	TRBJ1-5	TGTGCCAGCAGCTTAGATGCCCGACCCCATCAGCCCCAGCATTTT	CASSLDARPHQPQHF
NA	NA	TRBV10-3	15	TRBJ2-1	TGTGCCATCGGGGTTCCCGAACCTTCCTACAATGAGCAGTTCTTC	CAIGVPEPSYNEQFF
NA	NA	TRBV20-1	10	TRBJ1-1	TGCAGTGCCTGGGGCACTGAAGCTTTCTTT	CSAWGTEAFF
NA	NA	TRBV6-2/TRBV6-3	14	TRBJ2-1	TGTGCCAGCAGTGTCGACAGATCCTACAATGAGCAGTTCTTC	CASSVDRSYNEQFF
NA	once	TRBV9	14	TRBJ2-5	TGTGCCAGCAGCGGGGGGGAGATCCAAGAGACCCAGTACTTC	CASSGGEIQETQYF
NA	NA	TRBV9	13	TRBJ1-1	TGTGCCAGCAGCCCAGGGTCGTTCACTGAAGCTTTCTTT	CASSPGSFTEAFF
TRBD1	NA	TRBV25-1	14	TRBJ2-7	TGTGCCAGCAGTGCCCCCGGGACAGTCTACGAGCAGTACTTC	CASSAPGTVYEQYF
NA	NA	TRBV20-1	10	TRBJ2-7	TGCAGTGCTAGTTCGGGTGAGCAGTACTTC	CSASSGEQYF
NA	NA	TRBV5-4	15	TRBJ2-7	TGTGCCAGCAGCTTGGGGGGGGACAGTTCCTACGAGCAGTACTTC	CASSLGGDSSYEQYF
NA	NA	TRBV9	14	TRBJ1-3	TGTGCCAGCAGCGTAGGAGTATCTGGAAACACCATATATTTT	CASSVGVSGNTIYF
NA	few	TRBV27	13	TRBJ2-1	TGTGCCAGCAGTTTAACGCCCTATAATGAGCAGTTCTTC	CASSLTPYNEQFF
NA	NA	TRBV25-1	12	TRBJ2-3	TGTGCCAGCAGTGAAGCCGCAGATACGCAGTATTTT	CASSEAADTQYF
NA	NA	TRBV23-1	16	TRBJ1-4	TGCGCCAGCAGTCCCCTGCGCAGGGGCGCCTATGAAAAACTGTTTTTT	CASSPLRRGAYEKLFF
TRBD1	NA	TRBV20-1	17	TRBJ2-3	TGCAGTGCTAGAGACAACACAGACAGGGGTGGCACAGATACGCAGTATTTT	CSARDNTDRGGTDTQYF
NA	NA	TRBV13	13	TRBJ1-1	TGTGCCACCCCCCGGCCGGGGGACACTGAAGCTTTCTTT	CATPRPGDTEAFF
NA	NA	TRBV19	12	TRBJ1-5	TGTGCCAGTAGTACAGGGATTCAGCCCCAGCATTTT	CASSTGIQPQHF
NA	NA	TRBV9	15	TRBJ1-4	TGTGCCAGCAGCCCCGTGGGGGGGTTGGATGAAAAACTGTTTTTT	CASSPVGGLDEKLFF
TRBD2	NA	TRBV27	17	TRBJ2-1	TGTGCCAGCAGTCCAATTGGGGTAGCGGGGGTCAACAATGAGCAGTTCTTC	CASSPIGVAGVNNEQFF
NA	once	TRBV27	16	TRBJ2-5	TGTGCCAGCTCCTCCGCGGGGGCTAGCGGACAAGAGACCCAGTACTTC	CASSSAGASGQETQYF
NA	NA	TRBV5-6	14	TRBJ2-2	TGTGCCAGCAGCTTGGTAGTTTATACCGGGGAGCTGTTTTTT	CASSLVVYTGELFF
NA	NA	TRBV11-3	15	TRBJ2-1	TGTGCCAGCAGCAAACGACTGAGCTCCTACAATGAGCAGTTCTTC	CASSKRLSSYNEQFF